This TCR beta chain was sequenced for a study of blood T cell repertoires in COVID-19. Study summary: Samples of COVID-19 (acute and convalescent) were obtained from the United States, Italy and Spain. T cells, B-cell-depleted T cells, or PBMCs provided the cDNA or gDNA that served as material.

The authors' processing: Estimates of nucleated cell counts were drawn from the amplification of reference gene primers. Profiled with immunoSEQ multiplex PCR; TCRdb holds only in-frame clones, not every one. V, J and clone size are those of that table, while D and trimming were read from the DNA. The table includes 270,000 or so clones, approximately 86% detected once. This sequence originates from a woman between 18 and 30 years old with acute or convalescent COVID-19. The source material was peripheral blood.

The CDR3 DNA follows: TGTGCCAGTAGTATAACTCCCACGGTATATGAGCAGTTCTTC. Its translation: CASSITPTVYEQFF. The chain joins TRBV19 to TRBJ2-1; D not certain. Per the germline V gene, CDR1 is LNHDA and CDR2 is SQIVND (reference sequence). The CDR3 spans 14 residues. With 2 bases removed from V and 8 bases from J, the gap between germline ends came to 13 bases.